This T cell receptor beta chain emerged from a study of Tregs in tolerant kidney transplant recipients. Study summary: Recipients received nonmyeloablative bone marrow transplants from related graft donors, with transient mixed chimerism. Study results and caveats: Biological reproducibility was not directly addressed, but technical replication error appeared minimal. Few patients were studied, so findings need validation in larger groups. Tregs expanded with activated donor B cells seemed most donor-specific.

Note on this clone: The antigen is not known. The CDR3 extends 3 residues past the end of the read, so its final part is completed from the germline J gene.

Profiling relied on immunoSEQ multiplex PCR, and the TCRdb table lists in-frame clones only, not all of them. The sample has some 960 clones. The CDR3 has 14 amino acids. Germline CDR1 reads SGHNT; CDR2 reads YYREEE (reference sequence). Trimming removed 4 bases from V and 3 bases from J; junction bases left unmatched: 5. After 6 days with irradiated graft donor PBMCs, CFSE-labeled recipient PBMCs were FACS-sorted. The chain couples TRBV5-4 to TRBJ2-5; 8 bases line up with TRBD2. This sequence originates from a human patient who received a combined kidney and bone marrow transplant. Here the sequenced sample was CD4+ T cells from blood cultured with allogeneic cells, taken before the transplant. Partial CDR3 DNA: TGTGCCAGCAGCCCCGGGGGGGCAAAAGAGACC. Translated, it gives CASSPGGAKET. The whole CDR3 protein is CASSPGGAKETQYF.